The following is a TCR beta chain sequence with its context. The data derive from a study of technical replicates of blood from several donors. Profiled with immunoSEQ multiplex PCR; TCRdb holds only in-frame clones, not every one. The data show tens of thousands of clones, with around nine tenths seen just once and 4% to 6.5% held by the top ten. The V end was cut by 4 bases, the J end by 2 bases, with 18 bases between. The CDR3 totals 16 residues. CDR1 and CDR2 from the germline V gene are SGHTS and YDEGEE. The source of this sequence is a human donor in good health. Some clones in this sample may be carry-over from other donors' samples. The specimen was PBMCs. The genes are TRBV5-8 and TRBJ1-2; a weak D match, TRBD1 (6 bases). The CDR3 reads CASSNFRDTKNYGYTF. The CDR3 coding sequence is TGTGCCAGCAGCAACTTCCGGGACACGAAAAACTATGGCTACACCTTC.